The source of this T cell receptor (beta chain) is a study of blood T cell repertoires in COVID-19. As for the study in general: Material from acute and convalescent COVID-19 was sourced from the United States, Italy and Spain.

The table came from immunoSEQ multiplex PCR; TCRdb's copy has only in-frame clones and leaves some out. Of approximately 200,000 clones in the sample, around four fifths were seen once. This clone was seen a handful of times. Sequenced material: peripheral blood. The receptor comes from a woman aged 60-70 years who had recovered from COVID-19.

CDR3 amino acids: CASSLGPDRDQYF. In nucleotides, the CDR3 is TGTGCCAGCAGCTTAGGGCCCGACAGGGACCAGTACTTC. The chain links TRBV11-3 to TRBJ2-5; 7 nucleotides align to TRBD1. CDR3 length: 13 residues. The germline V gene has CDR1 SGHNT and CDR2 YENEEA. J was trimmed by 10 bases and V by 1 base; bases with no gene match: 6. Full variable domain (remainder filled in from reference TRBV11-3 and TRBJ2-5): EAGVVQSPRYKIIEKKQPVAFWCNPISGHNTLYWYLQNLGQGPELLIRYENEEAVDDSQLPKDRFSAERLKGVDSTLKIQPAELGDSAVYLCASSLGPDRDQYFGPGTRLLVL.